The 21 T cell receptor beta chains given below trace back to one sample, sequenced in a study of human T cells and chemical hapten exposure. TCRdb passed the RACE reads through MiXCR, listing each CDR3 protein once. The table includes 150,000 to 200,000 distinct CDR3 sequences, 25% to 35% detected once. Time point meaning: patch test 3, about 24 weeks after DPC sensitization. Treatment indicated: therapeutic diphenylcyclopropenone sensitization with weekly scalp DPC. The source was whole blood, collected in connection with sensitization to the hapten diphenylcyclopropenone (DPC). Every receptor here comes from a woman younger than 35 with alopecia areata. Some clones in this sample may be carry-over from other donors' samples.

The V and J genes are TRBV25-1 and TRBJ2-3; D may match TRBD1 or TRBD2 (5 bases each). The CDR3 extends over 18 amino acids. V lost 5 bases and J 2 bases, leaving 23 bases between the germline ends. Per the germline V gene, CDR1 is MGHDK and CDR2 is SYGVNS. This chain's CDR3 is CASSMGWDPNQNTDTQYF. The CDR3 DNA reads as TGTGCCAGCAGTATGGGATGGGACCCAAACCAGAACACAGATACGCAGTATTTT.

The table lists this clonotype with many counts. The gene calls are TRBV28 and TRBJ1-6; 7 bases are shared with TRBD1. Germline values: CDR1 MDHEN, CDR2 SYDVKM. The CDR3 covers 15 residues. After removal of 2 bases from V and 9 bases from J, the junction contained 7 bases not matched to a gene. CDR3 DNA sequence: TGTGCCAGCAGTTTAGGGGGCGCAGGGGGTTCACCCCTCCACTTT. Translated, it gives CASSLGGAGGSPLHF.

The chain has TRBV7-2 and TRBJ2-1; 14 nucleotides agree with TRBD2. The V and J ends lost 5 bases and 4 bases, in that order; junction bases with no gene match: 16. Looked up from germline, CDR1 is SGHTA and CDR2 is FQGNSA. The CDR3 loop spans 20 amino acids. CDR3 nucleotides: TGTGCCAGCAGCCCGAGAGGCCCGGGGACTAGCGGGAGTAGTTACAATGAGCAGTTCTTC. It codes for CASSPRGPGTSGSSYNEQFF.

The chain has TRBV24-1 and TRBJ2-7; D is uncertain. The germline V gene has CDR1 KGHDR and CDR2 SFDVKD. V shed 7 bases and J shed 6 bases, with 27 bases lying between them. CDR3 length: 17 amino acids. The CDR3 region has the DNA TGTGCCACCAGCCCGCCGGCAGTTCCCCCCCCCATCGGCGAGCAGTACTTC. Protein sequence: CATSPPAVPPPIGEQYF.

This clonotype occurred once. The rearrangement uses TRBV20-1 and TRBJ2-7, with TRBD1 matching over 7 bases. Unmatched junction bases numbered 4, after V lost 4 bases and J lost 1 base. CDR3 length: 13 residues. Germline assignment: CDR1 DFQATT and CDR2 SNEGSKA (reference sequence). CDR3 residues: CSAKGGASYEQYF. CDR3 in DNA: TGCAGTGCTAAAGGGGGCGCGTCCTACGAGCAGTACTTC.

The rearrangement uses TRBV4-1 and TRBJ1-1; D uncertain. Germline V lookup: CDR1 MGHRA, CDR2 YSYEKL. This CDR3 has 13 amino acids. V lost 6 bases and J 2 bases, leaving 10 bases between the germline ends. The CDR3 spells CASRSPHNTEAFF. The CDR3 DNA is TGCGCCAGCAGATCGCCCCATAACACTGAAGCTTTCTTT.

This clonotype has just a few counts. The chain is built from TRBV4-3 and TRBJ1-1; D is unclear. The CDR3 extends over 14 amino acids. V dropped 4 bases and J dropped 4 bases, with 13 bases sitting between them. Germline V gives CDR1 LGHNA, CDR2 YSLEER. CDR3 in amino acids: CASSPTWDITEAFF. CDR3 coding DNA: TGCGCCAGCAGCCCCACTTGGGATATCACTGAAGCTTTCTTT.

This clonotype has just a few counts. The rearrangement uses TRBV11-2 and TRBJ1-2; D gene uncertain. V was cut by 4 bases and J by 4 bases, with 10 bases left in between. The CDR3 runs 13 residues. The germline gives CDR1 SGHAT, CDR2 FQNNGV. The CDR3 is CASSSLRAYGYTF. The CDR3 coding sequence is TGTGCCAGCAGCTCTCTTAGGGCCTATGGCTACACCTTC.

This clonotype was seen a handful of times. The chain links TRBV11-2 to TRBJ2-2; D not certain. The CDR3 runs 15 residues. Germline loops: CDR1 SGHAT, CDR2 FQNNGV. The germline V and J ends were trimmed by 2 bases and 6 bases, with 13 bases remaining between them. This CDR3 is CASSLIVVPAGELFF. The CDR3, as DNA: TGTGCCAGCAGCTTAATTGTCGTTCCGGCCGGGGAGCTGTTTTTT.

Notes on this clonotype: At one end, the junction sequence differs from germline, possibly due to a read error. The rearrangement uses TRBV28 and TRBJ2-7; D uncertain. The CDR3 is 13 residues long. Germline CDR1 is MDHEN and CDR2 is SYDVKM. The chain's CDR3 is CASSLGDSYKQYF. For the CDR3, the DNA is TGTGCCAGCAGTTTAGGGGATTCCTACAAGCAGTACTTC.

This clonotype was observed many times. The chain employs TRBV7-9 and TRBJ2-3; D gene unclear. Germline V gene sequence: CDR1 SEHNR, CDR2 FQNEAQ (reference sequence). Trimming removed 5 bases at V and 4 bases at J, with 7 bases between. The CDR3 has 12 amino acids. Here the CDR3 DNA reads TGTGCCAGCAGCCCCCTCTCAGATACGCAGTATTTT. Encoded protein: CASSPLSDTQYF. The full variable domain, in which reference TRBV7-9 and TRBJ2-3 provide the parts outside the CDR3, is DTGVSQNPRHKITKRGQNVTFRCDPISEHNRLYWYRQTLGQGPEFLTYFQNEAQLEKSRLLSDRFSAERPKGSFSTLEIQRTEQGDSAMYLCASSPLSDTQYFGPGTRLTVL.

This clonotype came up a few times. J is TRBJ2-3 and V is TRBV20-1; 7 nucleotides match TRBD2. Looked up from germline, CDR1 is DFQATT and CDR2 is SNEGSKA (reference sequence). This CDR3 is 15 amino acids long. Trimming at V came to 4 bases and at J to 0 bases, leaving 7 bases not matched to a gene. The CDR3 nucleotides read TGCAGTGCTACTACACTAGCGCCAAGCACAGATACGCAGTATTTT. Protein sequence: CSATTLAPSTDTQYF.

This clonotype has just a few counts. The genes are TRBV5-1 and TRBJ2-2; no definite D call. The CDR3 runs 12 residues. Trimming shortened V by 0 bases and J by 6 bases, and 3 bases separated the two germline ends. Germline values: CDR1 SGHRS, CDR2 YFSETQ. The CDR3 loop is CASSLEAGELFF. The CDR3 bases are TGCGCCAGCAGCTTGGAGGCCGGGGAGCTGTTTTTT.

This chain joins TRBV7-8 and TRBJ2-7, with D uncertain. This CDR3 is 14 amino acids long. Trimming removed 3 bases from V and 5 bases from J, with 14 bases in between. The germline V gene encodes CDR1 SGHVS and CDR2 FQNEAQ. CDR3 in DNA: TGTGCCAGCAGCTTTCCGGAAGACCCCGACGAGCAGTACTTC. Translated, it gives CASSFPEDPDEQYF.

This clonotype was counted a few times. The chain employs TRBV4-3 and TRBJ1-2; D gene unclear. CDR1 LGHNA and CDR2 YSLEER come from the germline V gene. Trimming cost V 1 base and J 2 bases, with 2 bases left between them. The CDR3 has 12 amino acids. CDR3 sequence (DNA): TGCGCCAGCAGCCAAGCCAACTATGGCTACACCTTC. This codes for CASSQANYGYTF.

Only a few counts were recorded for this clonotype. The V call is TRBV7-2, the J call TRBJ2-1; no reliable D call. Per germline, CDR1 SGHTA and CDR2 FQGNSA. The CDR3 runs 15 residues. With 5 bases removed from V and 6 bases from J, the gap between germline ends came to 17 bases. This CDR3 reads CASSQTFKTTNEQFF. CDR3 sequence (DNA): TGTGCCAGCAGCCAGACATTTAAAACGACCAATGAGCAGTTCTTC.

This clonotype has more than one count but fewer than ten. V and J are TRBV7-2 and TRBJ2-1, with 8 bases lining up with TRBD2. CDR3 size: 16 residues. Trimming removed 1 base from V and 4 bases from J; junction bases left unmatched: 6. The germline gives CDR1 SGHTA, CDR2 FQGNSA. The CDR3 is CASSLGVAGWYNEQFF. Written as DNA, the CDR3 is TGTGCCAGCAGCTTAGGAGTAGCGGGATGGTACAATGAGCAGTTCTTC. Complete variable domain (other parts from reference TRBV7-2 and TRBJ2-1): GAGVSQSPSNKVTEKGKDVELRCDPISGHTALYWYRQSLGQGLEFLIYFQGNSAPDKSGLPSDRFSAERTGGSVSTLTIQRTQQEDSAVYLCASSLGVAGWYNEQFFGPGTRLTVL.

This chain connects TRBV6-5 to TRBJ2-3; the match to TRBD2 covers 12 bases. After removal of 0 bases from V and 2 bases from J, the junction contained 3 bases not matched to a gene. The CDR3 loop spans 17 amino acids. CDR1 is MNHEY and CDR2 is SVGAGI in the germline V gene. CDR3 amino acids: CASSYSGLAGNTDTQYF. The CDR3 DNA sequence: TGTGCCAGCAGTTACTCCGGACTAGCGGGGAACACAGATACGCAGTATTTT.

The CDR3 protein is CASSLGSGGKETQYF. The CDR3 nucleotides read TGTGCCAGCAGCTTAGGTAGCGGGGGCAAAGAGACCCAGTACTTC. This chain connects TRBV11-2 to TRBJ2-5; TRBD2 aligns across 9 bases. The CDR3 runs to 15 residues. Trimming at V came to 1 base and at J to 3 bases, leaving 3 bases not matched to a gene. The germline V gene has CDR1 SGHAT and CDR2 FQNNGV.

The J gene is TRBJ2-5, the V gene TRBV7-9; weak D call: TRBD2 (7 bases). V was trimmed by 4 bases and J by 4 bases, leaving 16 bases between them. This CDR3 has 15 amino acids. The germline CDR1 and CDR2 sequences are SEHNR and FQNEAQ (reference sequence). CDR3 sequence (DNA): TGTGCCAGCAGCTCCCTAGGGGGGGCTTCAGAGACCCAGTACTTC. Its translation: CASSSLGGASETQYF. Drawing the rest from reference TRBV7-9 and TRBJ2-5, the complete variable domain is DTGVSQNPRHKITKRGQNVTFRCDPISEHNRLYWYRQTLGQGPEFLTYFQNEAQLEKSRLLSDRFSAERPKGSFSTLEIQRTEQGDSAMYLCASSSLGGASETQYFGPGTRLLVL.

This clonotype was detected ten times or more. V is TRBV4-1 and J is TRBJ1-1; D remains unclear. Trimming removed 8 bases from V and 4 bases from J, with 14 bases in between. The CDR3 has 13 residues. CDR1 and CDR2 from the germline V gene are MGHRA and YSYEKL. Here the CDR3 DNA reads TGCGCCAGCGGTTCCAGGCTCGGCACTGAAGCTTTCTTT. This translates into CASGSRLGTEAFF.